This T cell receptor beta chain was captured in a study of molecular identifiers for immune sequencing clone quantification. The ends were cut back, 7 bases at V and 3 bases at J, with 13 bases in the middle. The germline gives CDR1 SNHLY, CDR2 FYNNEI. CDR3 length: 14 amino acids. This clonotype came up many times. The antigen is undetermined. Study findings and constraints: A single cell's spiked Jurkat TCR RNA was reportedly detectable among about a million naive cells.

TCRdb passed the PCR reads through MiXCR, listing each CDR3 protein once. The sample holds about 640,000 distinct CDR3 sequences, around 20% seen once. In the sort, naive CD8 T cells were defined as CD8+CD4-CCR7+CD45RA+. This sequence was found in a human donor in good health. Some libraries in this study had Jurkat cell RNA spiked in. Sequenced input: naive CD8+ T cells from blood, with Jurkat cell RNA spiked in. Regarding subset: FACS-sorted CD8+CD4-CCR7+CD45RA+ naive T cells. This sequence joins TRBV2 and TRBJ1-5, with D possibly matching TRBD1 (5 bases). The CDR3: CASTAWGNNQPQHF. The CDR3 DNA is TGTGCCAGCACCGCCTGGGGGAACAATCAGCCCCAGCATTTT.